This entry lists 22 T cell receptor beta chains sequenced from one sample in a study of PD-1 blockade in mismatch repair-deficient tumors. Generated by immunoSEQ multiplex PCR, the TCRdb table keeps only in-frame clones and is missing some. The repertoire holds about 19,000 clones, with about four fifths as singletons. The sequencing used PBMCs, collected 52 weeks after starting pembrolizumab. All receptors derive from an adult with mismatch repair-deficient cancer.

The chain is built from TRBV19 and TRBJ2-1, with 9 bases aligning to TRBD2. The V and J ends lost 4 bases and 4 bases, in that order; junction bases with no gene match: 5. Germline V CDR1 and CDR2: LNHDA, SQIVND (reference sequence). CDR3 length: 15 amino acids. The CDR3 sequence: CASSTISGRYNEQFF. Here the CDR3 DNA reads TGTGCCAGTAGTACCATTAGCGGGAGATACAATGAGCAGTTCTTC.

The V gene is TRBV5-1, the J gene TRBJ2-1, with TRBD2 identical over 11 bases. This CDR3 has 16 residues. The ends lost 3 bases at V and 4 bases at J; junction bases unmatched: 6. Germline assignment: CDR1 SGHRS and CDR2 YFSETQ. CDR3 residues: CASSYQTSGIYNEQFF. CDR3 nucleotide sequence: TGCGCCAGCAGCTATCAGACTAGCGGGATATACAATGAGCAGTTCTTC.

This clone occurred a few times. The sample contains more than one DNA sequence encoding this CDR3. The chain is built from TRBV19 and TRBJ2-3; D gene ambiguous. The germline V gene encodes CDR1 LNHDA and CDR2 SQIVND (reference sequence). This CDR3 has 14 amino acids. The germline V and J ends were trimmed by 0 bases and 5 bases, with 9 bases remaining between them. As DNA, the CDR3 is TGTGCCAGTAGTATAGAAGCGTCTGGAGATACGCAGTATTTT. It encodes CASSIEASGDTQYF. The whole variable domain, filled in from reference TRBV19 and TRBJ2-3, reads DGGITQSPKYLFRKEGQNVTLSCEQNLNHDAMYWYRQDPGQGLRLIYYSQIVNDFQKGDIAEGYSVSREKKESFPLTVTSAQKNPTAFYLCASSIEASGDTQYFGPGTRLTVL.

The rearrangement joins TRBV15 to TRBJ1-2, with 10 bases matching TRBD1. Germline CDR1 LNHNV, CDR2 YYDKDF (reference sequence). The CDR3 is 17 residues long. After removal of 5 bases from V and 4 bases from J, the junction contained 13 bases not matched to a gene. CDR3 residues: CATSVSMGQGSFYGYTF. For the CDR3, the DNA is TGTGCCACCAGCGTCAGTATGGGACAGGGGTCTTTCTATGGCTACACCTTC.

CDR3 bases: TGTGCCAGCAGTTTAGGGACAGGGGAAAACCAGCCCCAGCATTTT. Residues: CASSLGTGENQPQHF. The chain carries TRBV6-5 and TRBJ1-5; TRBD1 aligns across 10 bases. CDR1 and CDR2 (germline): MNHEY, SVGAGI. The V gene end was trimmed by 4 bases and the J gene end by 7 bases; junction bases not matched to a gene: 7. This CDR3 has 15 residues.

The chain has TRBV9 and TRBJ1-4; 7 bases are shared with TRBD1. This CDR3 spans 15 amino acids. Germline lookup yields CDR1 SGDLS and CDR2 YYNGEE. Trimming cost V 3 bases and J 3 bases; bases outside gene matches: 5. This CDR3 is CASSGQGLANEKLFF. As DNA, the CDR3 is TGTGCCAGCAGCGGACAGGGTCTGGCTAATGAAAAACTGTTTTTT.

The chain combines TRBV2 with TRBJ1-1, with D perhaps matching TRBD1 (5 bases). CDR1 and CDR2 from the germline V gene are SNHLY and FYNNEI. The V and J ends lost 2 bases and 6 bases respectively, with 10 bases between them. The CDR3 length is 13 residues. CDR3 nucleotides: TGTGCCAGCAGTGAACAGGGTGGCTCTGAAGCTTTCTTT. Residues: CASSEQGGSEAFF.

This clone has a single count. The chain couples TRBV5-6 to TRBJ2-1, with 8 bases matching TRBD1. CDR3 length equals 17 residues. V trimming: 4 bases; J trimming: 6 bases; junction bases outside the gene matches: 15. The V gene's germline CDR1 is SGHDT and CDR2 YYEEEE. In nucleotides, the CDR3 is TGTGCCAGCAGCAATTTACGACCCGGGACAGGACGCAATGAGCAGTTCTTC. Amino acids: CASSNLRPGTGRNEQFF.

The CDR3 region has the DNA TGTGCCACCAGCAGACCACTTAGCGGGAGCGGGACGGATACGCAGTATTTT. Its translation is CATSRPLSGSGTDTQYF. The rearrangement joins TRBV15 to TRBJ2-3, with TRBD2 matching over 9 bases. CDR3 length: 17 amino acids. Per germline, CDR1 LNHNV and CDR2 YYDKDF (reference sequence). J lost 6 bases, V lost 2 bases, and 12 bases had no gene match.

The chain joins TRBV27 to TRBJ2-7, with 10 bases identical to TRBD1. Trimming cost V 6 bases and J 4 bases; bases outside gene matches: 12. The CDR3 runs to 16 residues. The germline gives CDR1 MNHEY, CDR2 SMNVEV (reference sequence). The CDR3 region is CASRPGPGQGPYEQYF. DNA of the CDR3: TGTGCCAGCAGACCCGGCCCGGGACAGGGGCCGTACGAGCAGTACTTC.

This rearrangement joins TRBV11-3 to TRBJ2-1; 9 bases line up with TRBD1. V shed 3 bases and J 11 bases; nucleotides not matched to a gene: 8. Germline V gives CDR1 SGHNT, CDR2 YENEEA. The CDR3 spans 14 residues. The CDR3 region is CASSLLGQGGQQFF. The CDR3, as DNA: TGTGCCAGCAGCTTGTTGGGACAGGGAGGTCAGCAGTTCTTC.

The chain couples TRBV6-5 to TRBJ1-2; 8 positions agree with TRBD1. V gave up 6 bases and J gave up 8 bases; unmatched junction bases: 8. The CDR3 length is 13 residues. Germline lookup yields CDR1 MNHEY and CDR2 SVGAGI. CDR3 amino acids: CASSQQGVRGYTF. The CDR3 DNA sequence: TGTGCCAGCAGCCAACAGGGGGTGAGAGGCTACACCTTC.

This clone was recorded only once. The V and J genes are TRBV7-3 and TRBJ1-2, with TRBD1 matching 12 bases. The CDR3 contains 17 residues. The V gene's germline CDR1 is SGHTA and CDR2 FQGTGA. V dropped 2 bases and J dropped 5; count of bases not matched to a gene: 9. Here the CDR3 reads CASSLRPGQGANYGYTF. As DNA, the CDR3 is TGTGCCAGCAGCTTACGGCCGGGACAGGGGGCAAATTATGGCTACACCTTC.

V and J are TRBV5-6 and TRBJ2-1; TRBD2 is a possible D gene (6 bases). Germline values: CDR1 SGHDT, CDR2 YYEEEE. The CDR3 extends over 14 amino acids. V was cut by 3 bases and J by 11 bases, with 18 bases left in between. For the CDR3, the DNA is TGTGCCAGCAGCTATCAGCAGGCGGGACTTAAGCAGTTCTTC. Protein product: CASSYQQAGLKQFF.

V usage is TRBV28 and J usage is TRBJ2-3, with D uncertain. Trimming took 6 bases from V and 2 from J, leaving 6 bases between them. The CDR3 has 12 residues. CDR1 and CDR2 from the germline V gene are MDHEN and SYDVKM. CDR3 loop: CASSYSTDTQYF. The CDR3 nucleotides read TGTGCCAGCAGCTACTCCACAGATACGCAGTATTTT.

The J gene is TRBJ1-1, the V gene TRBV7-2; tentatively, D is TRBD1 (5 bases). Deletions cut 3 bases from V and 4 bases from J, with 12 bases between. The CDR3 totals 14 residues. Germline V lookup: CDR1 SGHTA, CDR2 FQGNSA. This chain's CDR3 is CASSFSPGGTEAFF. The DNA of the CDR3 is TGTGCCAGCAGCTTCTCCCCGGGGGGCACTGAAGCTTTCTTT. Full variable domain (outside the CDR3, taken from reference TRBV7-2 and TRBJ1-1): GAGVSQSPSNKVTEKGKDVELRCDPISGHTALYWYRQSLGQGLEFLIYFQGNSAPDKSGLPSDRFSAERTGGSVSTLTIQRTQQEDSAVYLCASSFSPGGTEAFFGQGTRLTVV.

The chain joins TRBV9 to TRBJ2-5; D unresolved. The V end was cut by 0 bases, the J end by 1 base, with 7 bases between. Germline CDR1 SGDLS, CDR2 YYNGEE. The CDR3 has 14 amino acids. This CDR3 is CASSVDPSQETQYF. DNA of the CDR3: TGTGCCAGCAGCGTAGATCCCAGCCAAGAGACCCAGTACTTC.

CDR3 protein: CAWSLWTDTNEKLFF. The CDR3 region has the DNA TGTGCCTGGAGTCTATGGACAGACACTAATGAAAAACTGTTTTTT. The chain couples TRBV30 to TRBJ1-4; D is perhaps TRBD1 (6 bases). Germline CDR1 is GTSNPN and CDR2 is SVGIG (reference sequence). V was pared by 2 bases and J by 2 bases, with 12 bases between. The CDR3 spans 15 residues.

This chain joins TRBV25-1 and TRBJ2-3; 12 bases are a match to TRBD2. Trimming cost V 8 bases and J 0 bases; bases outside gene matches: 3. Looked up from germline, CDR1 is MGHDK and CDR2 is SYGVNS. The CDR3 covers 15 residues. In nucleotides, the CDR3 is TGTGCCAGCGGGGGGACTAGCGGGAGCACAGATACGCAGTATTTT. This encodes CASGGTSGSTDTQYF.

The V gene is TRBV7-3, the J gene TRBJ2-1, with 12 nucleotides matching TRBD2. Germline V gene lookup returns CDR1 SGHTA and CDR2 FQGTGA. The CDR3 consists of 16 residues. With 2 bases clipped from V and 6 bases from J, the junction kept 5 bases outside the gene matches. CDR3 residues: CASSLAGTSGFNEQFF. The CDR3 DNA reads TGTGCCAGCAGCTTAGCCGGGACTAGCGGGTTCAATGAGCAGTTCTTC.

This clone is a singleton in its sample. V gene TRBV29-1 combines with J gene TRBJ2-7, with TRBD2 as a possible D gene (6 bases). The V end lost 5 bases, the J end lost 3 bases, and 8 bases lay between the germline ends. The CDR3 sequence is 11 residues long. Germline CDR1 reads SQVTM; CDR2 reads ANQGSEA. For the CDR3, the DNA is TGCAGCGTTAGGACTAACTACGAGCAGTACTTC. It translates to CSVRTNYEQYF.

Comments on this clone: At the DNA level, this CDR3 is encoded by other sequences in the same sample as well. CDR3 in amino acids: CASSLPRGYGYTF. In nucleotides, the CDR3 is TGTGCCAGCAGTTTACCCAGGGGGTATGGCTACACCTTC. The chain carries TRBV28 and TRBJ1-2; 7 bases match TRBD1. The germline CDR1 and CDR2 sequences are MDHEN and SYDVKM. The CDR3 runs to 13 residues. With 2 bases clipped from V and 5 bases from J, the junction kept 2 bases outside the gene matches.